Described below is a single T cell receptor (beta chain) sequence and its context. Via MiXCR, TCRdb re-called the 5' RACE reads, giving one row per CDR3 protein. Of 110,000 or so distinct CDR3 sequences in the sample, approximately 22% are singletons; the top ten hold roughly 37%. This sample stems from a study of T-cell memory formation after mild COVID-19. Trimming at V came to 5 bases and at J to 1 base, leaving 6 bases not matched to a gene. This CDR3 is built from 16 residues. The sequence derives from a man aged 18 to 30 who had mild COVID-19 (a few samples of this study predate the infection). Cell type and time point are not known. J is TRBJ1-5 and V is TRBV12-3 or TRBV12-4; TRBD1 aligns across 9 bases. Sequencing input: PBMCs or a T cell subset sorted from them (not recorded which). The CDR3 nucleotides are TGTGCCAGCAGTCCTACAGGGGGCGAGAGCAATCAGCCCCAGCATTTT. Its translation: CASSPTGGESNQPQHF.